These 27 T cell receptor beta chains share one sample of origin, sequenced in a study of shared clonotypes between healthy human individuals. Method: immunoSEQ multiplex PCR; TCRdb's copy keeps in-frame clones and lacks some. Of 2 million to 2.5 million clones listed, nearly 97% are singletons. Input material: naive CD4+ T cells sorted from blood. Subset here: CD45RA+ positively selected. Every receptor here comes from a young man in good health.

This chain connects TRBV18 to TRBJ1-6, with D possibly matching TRBD1 (5 bases). The germline V gene has CDR1 KGHSH and CDR2 LQKENI. V dropped 4 bases and J dropped 14 bases, with 18 bases sitting between them. The CDR3 has 14 residues. CDR3 bases: TGTGCCAGCTCACGAGGCGGGGAAGGGGTGGCCCTCCACTTT. This sequence encodes CASSRGGEGVALHF.

V is TRBV29-1 and J is TRBJ1-4; a possible D gene is TRBD1 (5 bases). CDR1 is SQVTM and CDR2 is ANQGSEA in the germline V gene. V was cut by 4 bases and J by 8 bases, with 20 bases left in between. This CDR3 spans 15 amino acids. Here the CDR3 reads CSVGYRAGSKEKLFF. The DNA for the CDR3 is TGCAGCGTTGGATACCGGGCAGGGTCAAAGGAAAAACTGTTTTTT.

The J gene is TRBJ2-1, the V gene TRBV5-6; 7 nucleotides match TRBD1. This CDR3 spans 15 amino acids. CDR1 and CDR2 from the germline V gene are SGHDT and YYEEEE. The junction had 5 bases not matched to a gene; V was cut back by 5 bases and J by 0 bases. DNA of the CDR3: TGTGCCAGCAGTACGGGACAGAGCTCCTACAATGAGCAGTTCTTC. This gives the protein CASSTGQSSYNEQFF.

The rearrangement links TRBV5-1 to TRBJ2-1, with D perhaps TRBD1 or TRBD2 (5 bases each). Germline lookup yields CDR1 SGHRS and CDR2 YFSETQ. This CDR3 has 14 residues. With 0 bases removed from V and 6 bases from J, the gap between germline ends came to 10 bases. CDR3: CASSLGGASNEQFF. CDR3 in DNA: TGCGCCAGCAGCTTGGGAGGGGCCAGCAATGAGCAGTTCTTC. Drawing the rest from reference TRBV5-1 and TRBJ2-1, the complete variable domain is KAGVTQTPRYLIKTRGQQVTLSCSPISGHRSVSWYQQTPGQGLQFLFEYFSETQRNKGNFPGRFSGRQFSNSRSEMNVSTLELGDSALYLCASSLGGASNEQFFGPGTRLTVL.

The V gene is TRBV19, the J gene TRBJ2-3, with 13 bases lining up with TRBD2. The germline CDR1 and CDR2 sequences are LNHDA and SQIVND (reference sequence). The V gene end was trimmed by 6 bases and the J gene end by 3 bases; junction bases not matched to a gene: 3. The CDR3 contains 15 residues. The DNA for the CDR3 is TGTGCCAGTAGCAAGGGACTAGCGGGAACAGATACGCAGTATTTT. This encodes CASSKGLAGTDTQYF.

The V and J genes are TRBV1 and TRBJ2-7. TRBV1 is tagged as a pseudogene. The CDR3 loop spans 11 amino acids. The DNA for the CDR3 is TGCACCAGCGGCGCATGGTGCGAGCAGTACTTC. This codes for CTSGAWCEQYF.

V usage is TRBV5-1 and J usage is TRBJ2-1, with a possible D match to TRBD2 (6 bases). The germline gives CDR1 SGHRS, CDR2 YFSETQ. CDR3 length equals 14 residues. V lost 4 bases and J 3 bases, leaving 11 bases between the germline ends. The CDR3 nucleotides are TGCGCCAGCAGCATGGGGGGAGTCTACAATGAGCAGTTCTTC. This translates into CASSMGGVYNEQFF.

J is TRBJ1-1 and V is TRBV5-1; the D gene is possibly TRBD1 (5 bases). Trimming cost V 1 base and J 5 bases, with 9 bases left between them. This CDR3 is built from 13 residues. In germline, CDR1 is SGHRS, CDR2 YFSETQ. The CDR3 is CASSLQGWTEAFF. Written as DNA, the CDR3 is TGCGCCAGCAGCTTGCAGGGTTGGACTGAAGCTTTCTTT. Full variable domain (missing parts from reference TRBV5-1 and TRBJ1-1): KAGVTQTPRYLIKTRGQQVTLSCSPISGHRSVSWYQQTPGQGLQFLFEYFSETQRNKGNFPGRFSGRQFSNSRSEMNVSTLELGDSALYLCASSLQGWTEAFFGQGTRLTVV.

The chain has TRBV5-6 and TRBJ2-1; weak D call: TRBD2 (6 bases). Between the trimmed V and J ends, which lost 0 bases and 7 bases, there was a span of 11 bases. The CDR3 consists of 14 residues. The V gene's germline CDR1 is SGHDT and CDR2 YYEEEE. The CDR3 reads CASSLAGSGNEQFF. The CDR3 DNA is TGTGCCAGCAGCTTGGCCGGGAGCGGAAATGAGCAGTTCTTC.

With respect to this clone: At the DNA level, this CDR3 is encoded by other sequences in the same sample as well. V gene TRBV5-1 combines with J gene TRBJ2-7, with D possibly being TRBD1 or TRBD2 (5 bases each). Between the trimmed V and J ends, which lost 2 bases and 7 bases, there was a span of 7 bases. CDR1 and CDR2 (germline): SGHRS, YFSETQ. The CDR3 contains 11 residues. In DNA, the CDR3 is TGCGCCAGCAGCTTAGAGGGGGAGCAGTACTTC. This gives the protein CASSLEGEQYF.

This rearrangement joins TRBV4-1 to TRBJ1-4; D is possibly TRBD1 (5 bases). Germline lookup yields CDR1 MGHRA and CDR2 YSYEKL. There are 16 residues in the CDR3. The V gene lost 1 base and the J gene lost 0 bases, with 9 bases spanning the gap. The CDR3 protein is CASSQAGTPTNEKLFF. The CDR3 DNA reads as TGCGCCAGCAGCCAAGCAGGGACCCCAACTAATGAAAAACTGTTTTTT.

Details on this clone: Other DNA sequences within the sample encode an identical CDR3. The chain recombines TRBV19 with TRBJ2-7; 11 bases are shared with TRBD1. This CDR3 region has 15 residues. The germline CDR1 and CDR2 sequences are LNHDA and SQIVND (reference sequence). V shed 5 bases and J 3 bases; nucleotides not matched to a gene: 6. The CDR3 reads CASSPPGTGGYEQYF. In DNA, the CDR3 is TGTGCCAGTAGTCCTCCCGGGACAGGGGGCTACGAGCAGTACTTC.

The chain couples TRBV5-6 to TRBJ1-4; D might be TRBD1 (6 bases). V was cut by 4 bases and J by 4 bases, with 17 bases left in between. Germline assignment: CDR1 SGHDT and CDR2 YYEEEE. The CDR3 has 16 amino acids. The CDR3 loop reads CASSRVGGGINEKLFF. The CDR3 nucleotides read TGTGCCAGCAGCCGGGTCGGAGGGGGGATTAATGAAAAACTGTTTTTT.

This clone occurred once. V usage is TRBV7-9 and J usage is TRBJ1-4; TRBD1 matches 10 bases. Trimming at V came to 0 bases and at J to 8 bases, leaving 3 bases not matched to a gene. Germline assignment: CDR1 SEHNR and CDR2 FQNEAQ (reference sequence). CDR3 length equals 15 residues. The CDR3 DNA sequence: TGTGCCAGCAGCTTAGCTATGGGACAGGGGGAAAAACTGTTTTTT. Protein product: CASSLAMGQGEKLFF.

V and J are TRBV6-1 and TRBJ1-5; no definite D call. Trimming took 8 bases from V and 6 from J, leaving 11 bases between them. Germline assignment: CDR1 MNHNS and CDR2 SASEGT. The CDR3 totals 12 residues. The CDR3 nucleotides read TGTGCCAGCCGGGTTGCGGGTCAGCCCCAGCATTTT. Its translation: CASRVAGQPQHF.

The chain is built from TRBV23-1 and TRBJ2-7; D remains ambiguous. TRBV23-1 qualifies as an ORF whose function is uncertain. The CDR3 extends over 10 amino acids. V was cut by 9 bases and J by 2 bases, with 5 bases left in between. The CDR3 DNA reads TGCGCCAGAGAAACCTACGAGCAGTACTTC. Translating it yields CARETYEQYF.

This chain joins TRBV28 and TRBJ2-5; D possibly corresponds to TRBD1 (5 bases). Germline CDR1 MDHEN, CDR2 SYDVKM. This CDR3 region has 15 residues. Trimming cost V 3 bases and J 5 bases, with 16 bases left between them. In DNA, the CDR3 is TGTGCCAGCAGTTTTCAAGGGGTGCCAGAGGAGACCCAGTACTTC. The encoded protein is CASSFQGVPEETQYF.

The chain carries TRBV6-6 and TRBJ1-5; the match to TRBD1 covers 8 bases. Unmatched junction bases numbered 9, after V lost 4 bases and J lost 4 bases. CDR1 MNHNY and CDR2 SVGAGI come from the germline V gene (reference sequence). The CDR3 is 16 amino acids. The CDR3 DNA reads as TGTGCCAGCAGTTCCTCAGGGGGCGGGGGGAATCAGCCCCAGCATTTT. Translation: CASSSSGGGGNQPQHF.

The chain recombines TRBV18 with TRBJ2-3; D remains ambiguous. The CDR3 runs 18 residues. V was pared by 3 bases and J by 3 bases, with 22 bases between. Germline-derived CDR1 and CDR2 are KGHSH and LQKENI. DNA for the CDR3: TGTGCCAGCTCACCGCGCGAAGGGCCAACATTCGAAACAGATACGCAGTATTTT. Its protein product is CASSPREGPTFETDTQYF.

The chain carries TRBV5-1 and TRBJ2-2; D unclear. The CDR3 runs to 14 residues. The germline V gene has CDR1 SGHRS and CDR2 YFSETQ. Trimming cost V 3 bases and J 4 bases, with 10 bases left between them. For the CDR3, the DNA is TGCGCCAGCAGCTCTACTTCATCCACCGGGGAGCTGTTTTTT. Amino acids: CASSSTSSTGELFF.

The chain couples TRBV15 to TRBJ1-5; D possibly corresponds to TRBD1 (6 bases). From germline, CDR1 is LNHNV and CDR2 YYDKDF (reference sequence). The V end lost 1 base, the J end lost 5 bases, and 12 bases lay between the germline ends. The CDR3 sequence is 15 residues long. The DNA of the CDR3 is TGTGCCACCAGCAGAGTCAGGGACACTTATCAGCCCCAGCATTTT. It is translated as CATSRVRDTYQPQHF.

The V gene is TRBV15, the J gene TRBJ1-1; D gene uncertain. CDR1 and CDR2 from the germline V gene are LNHNV and YYDKDF (reference sequence). Trimming took 1 base from V and 8 from J, leaving 11 bases between them. This CDR3 comprises 13 residues. In nucleotides, the CDR3 is TGTGCCACCAGCAGAGCCCGAGGCAGCGAAGCTTTCTTT. It codes for CATSRARGSEAFF.

This clone has more than one count but fewer than ten. At one boundary the junction diverges from the germline segment, which might be a read error. V is TRBV2 and J is TRBJ1-1, with D uncertain. Germline values: CDR1 SNHLY, CDR2 FYNNEI. This CDR3 has 11 amino acids. As DNA, the CDR3 is TGTGCCAGCAGTGAAGCCCGTGACACGGACTTT. It yields the protein CASSEARDTDF.

The chain carries TRBV7-9 and TRBJ2-4, with 7 bases that match TRBD2. With V trimmed by 4 bases and J by 6 bases, 9 bases remained unmatched. CDR1 is SEHNR and CDR2 is FQNEAQ in the germline V gene (reference sequence). This CDR3 is 15 amino acids long. CDR3 nucleotides: TGTGCCAGCAGCTCCTGGACTAGTCTCGGAAACATTCAGTACTTC. Its protein is CASSSWTSLGNIQYF.

This chain connects TRBV11-2 to TRBJ2-1; D is undetermined. The V gene's germline CDR1 is SGHAT and CDR2 FQNNGV. The CDR3 spans 12 residues. Trimming cost V 9 bases and J 2 bases, with 8 bases left between them. The DNA for the CDR3 is TGTGCCAGTGGTTTACCCTACAATGAGCAGTTCTTC. The encoded protein is CASGLPYNEQFF.

The chain recombines TRBV11-3 with TRBJ2-3, with 9 bases fitting TRBD2. The CDR3 consists of 16 residues. V shed 5 bases, J shed 1 base, and the junction held 7 bases outside the gene matches. The germline CDR1 and CDR2 sequences are SGHNT and YENEEA. The CDR3 region has the DNA TGTGCCAGCAGCCCGAGCGGGGGGCTGCGCACAGATACGCAGTATTTT. Its translation: CASSPSGGLRTDTQYF.

The rearrangement links TRBV28 to TRBJ1-5; TRBD1 aligns across 8 bases. V was pared by 6 bases and J by 2 bases, with 9 bases of the junction left unmatched. CDR1 MDHEN and CDR2 SYDVKM come from the germline V gene. The CDR3 loop spans 16 amino acids. The DNA for the CDR3 is TGTGCCAGCAGCACCTATTGGACAGGGCGCAATCAGCCCCAGCATTTT. This codes for CASSTYWTGRNQPQHF.